Detailed here is one T cell receptor beta chain. The target of this receptor is not known. Per-base quality was not reported, and no clone a single base away is much larger than it. This sample was taken from a study of T cell changes during pregnancy in multiple sclerosis (dated by TCRdb to between 2018 and 2020). About the study as a whole: Changes in the T cell repertoire over the course of pregnancy were examined in this study in women with multiple sclerosis.

The CDR3, from cysteine to phenylalanine, totals 15 residues. This entry keeps only the CDR3 DNA: 45 bases, framed from base 1. CDR1 is given as SGHAT and CDR2 as FQDESV, both from the germline V gene (reference sequence). V sheds 5 bases and J sheds 1 base, leaving 14 bases between their ends. Library preparation used the immunoSEQ multiplex PCR assay. TCRdb re-hosts the immuneACCESS table, in-frame sequences only. Its copies lack some clones; in the studies checked, an unresolved V gene accounts for under half of them, and the cause for the rest is not known. The sample data list 25,000 to 30,000 clones, and 89% of these were observed just once. The leading ten clones occupy 0.6% to 0.85% of the sample.

The starting material was CD4+ T cells from peripheral blood mononuclear cells, obtained in the second trimester of pregnancy. This clonotype originated in a female donor with multiple sclerosis, enrolled in a pregnancy study. Here the chain combines TRBV11-1 and TRBJ1-2; possibly the D gene is TRBD1, per 6 matching bases. The sequenced DNA is TGTGCCAGCAGCCCACGGCTGGACAGTAACTATGGCTACACCTTC. Its translation reads: CASSPRLDSNYGYTF. Reference TRBV11-1 and TRBJ1-2 genes cover what lies past the CDR3, so the full variable domain is EAEVAQSPRYKITEKSQAVAFWCDPISGHATLYWYRQILGQGPELLVQFQDESVVDDSQLPKDRFSAERLKGVDSTLKIQPAELGDSAMYLCASSPRLDSNYGYTFGSGTRLTVV.